These T cell receptor beta chains were read from a single sample in a study of beta chain features in type 1 diabetes. Sequencing was performed with immunoSEQ multiplex PCR; in TCRdb, only in-frame clones are kept and a portion is missing. The data contain approximately 150,000 clones, about 9.8% of them singletons. The sequenced sample consisted of central memory CD4+ T cells from blood. All receptors come from a woman between 18 and 29 years old in good health. CDR3s include the opening cysteine and the closing phenylalanine or tryptophan. D genes are given only for firm matches. Only part of the rows carry a size: once, few, many, or a class if the clone is expanded.

j_gene: TRBJ2-2
d_gene: NA
v_gene: TRBV5-1
abundance: NA
CDR3aa: CASKSEANTGELFF
CDR3nt: TGCGCCAGCAAGTCAGAGGCTAACACCGGGGAGCTGTTTTTT

j_gene: TRBJ1-3
d_gene: TRBD1
v_gene: TRBV5-1
abundance: NA
CDR3aa: CASSAGTDGNTIYF
CDR3nt: TGCGCCAGCAGCGCCGGGACAGATGGAAACACCATATATTTT

j_gene: TRBJ1-2
d_gene: NA
v_gene: TRBV29-1
abundance: few
CDR3aa: CSVEQTSDYGYTF
CDR3nt: TGCAGCGTTGAACAGACTTCTGACTATGGCTACACCTTC

j_gene: TRBJ2-5
d_gene: TRBD2
v_gene: TRBV7-2
abundance: many
CDR3aa: CASSPLGLAGEGETQYF
CDR3nt: TGTGCCAGCAGCCCCCTGGGACTAGCGGGAGAGGGGGAGACCCAGTACTTC

j_gene: TRBJ1-5
d_gene: NA
v_gene: TRBV2
abundance: few
CDR3aa: CASSELQGGNQPQHF
CDR3nt: TGTGCCAGCAGTGAGCTACAGGGTGGTAATCAGCCCCAGCATTTT

j_gene: TRBJ1-2
d_gene: NA
v_gene: TRBV6-5
abundance: NA
CDR3aa: CASSLDGNYGYTF
CDR3nt: TGTGCCAGCAGTTTAGACGGGAACTATGGCTACACCTTC

j_gene: TRBJ1-4
d_gene: NA
v_gene: TRBV30
abundance: NA
CDR3aa: CAWSPWGRGNEKLFF
CDR3nt: TGTGCCTGGAGTCCCTGGGGAAGGGGGAATGAAAAACTGTTTTTT

j_gene: TRBJ1-1
d_gene: NA
v_gene: TRBV7-9
abundance: NA
CDR3aa: CASSQDRPSEAFF
CDR3nt: TGTGCCAGCAGTCAAGACAGGCCCTCTGAAGCTTTCTTT

j_gene: TRBJ2-1
d_gene: NA
v_gene: TRBV15
abundance: few
CDR3aa: CATSREVGDQFF
CDR3nt: TGTGCCACCAGCAGAGAGGTGGGAGACCAGTTCTTC

j_gene: TRBJ2-1
d_gene: TRBD2
v_gene: TRBV30
abundance: few
CDR3aa: CAWRSLAGGQRGNEQFF
CDR3nt: TGTGCCTGGAGAAGTCTAGCGGGAGGGCAGCGGGGCAATGAGCAGTTCTTC

j_gene: TRBJ1-1
d_gene: NA
v_gene: TRBV29-1
abundance: NA
CDR3aa: CSVDLSGRAGTEAFF
CDR3nt: TGCAGCGTTGATTTATCGGGCAGGGCCGGCACTGAAGCTTTCTTT

j_gene: TRBJ2-1
d_gene: TRBD2
v_gene: TRBV15
abundance: few
CDR3aa: CATSRDREGGDEQFF
CDR3nt: TGTGCCACCAGCAGAGATCGGGAGGGGGGGGATGAGCAGTTCTTC

j_gene: TRBJ2-5
d_gene: NA
v_gene: TRBV7-2
abundance: few
CDR3aa: CASSPYQETQYF
CDR3nt: TGTGCCAGCAGCCCGTACCAAGAGACCCAGTACTTC

j_gene: TRBJ1-1
d_gene: TRBD1
v_gene: TRBV4-2
abundance: few
CDR3aa: CASSQWAGGGLQGTEAFF
CDR3nt: TGTGCCAGCAGCCAATGGGCGGGGGGGGGCTTACAGGGGACTGAAGCTTTCTTT

j_gene: TRBJ1-6
d_gene: TRBD1
v_gene: TRBV18
abundance: few
CDR3aa: CASSPERTGGITTGSPLHF
CDR3nt: TGTGCCAGCTCACCAGAGAGGACAGGGGGTATCACCACGGGCTCACCCCTCCACTTT

j_gene: TRBJ2-2
d_gene: TRBD1
v_gene: TRBV7-6
abundance: few
CDR3aa: CASSPSQGAGELFF
CDR3nt: TGTGCCAGCAGCCCTTCCCAGGGGGCCGGGGAGCTGTTTTTT

j_gene: TRBJ2-1
d_gene: NA
v_gene: TRBV10-3
abundance: few
CDR3aa: CAISEDSYNEQFF
CDR3nt: TGTGCCATCAGTGAGGACAGCTACAATGAGCAGTTCTTC